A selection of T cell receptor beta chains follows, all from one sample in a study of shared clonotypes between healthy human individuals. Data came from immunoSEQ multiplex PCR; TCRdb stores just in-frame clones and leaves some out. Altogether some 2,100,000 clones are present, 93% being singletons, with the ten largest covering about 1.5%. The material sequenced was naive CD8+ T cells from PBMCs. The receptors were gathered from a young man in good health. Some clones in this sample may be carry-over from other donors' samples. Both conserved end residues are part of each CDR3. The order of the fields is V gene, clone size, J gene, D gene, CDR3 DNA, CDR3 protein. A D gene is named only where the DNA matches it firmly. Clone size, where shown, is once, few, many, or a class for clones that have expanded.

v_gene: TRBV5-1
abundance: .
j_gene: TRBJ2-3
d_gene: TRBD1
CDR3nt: TGCGCCAGCAGGCTAGGGACAGGGGGTAGCACAGATACGCAGTATTTT
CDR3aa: CASRLGTGGSTDTQYF

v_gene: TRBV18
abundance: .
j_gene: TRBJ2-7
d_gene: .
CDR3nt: TGTGCCAGCTCACCCGAGGTCCAGCGTTACGAGCAGTACTTC
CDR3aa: CASSPEVQRYEQYF

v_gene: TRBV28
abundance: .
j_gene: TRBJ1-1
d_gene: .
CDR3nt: TGTGCCAGCAGTCCGTACATCGCCAGGGAAAAAGCTTTCTTT
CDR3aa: CASSPYIAREKAFF

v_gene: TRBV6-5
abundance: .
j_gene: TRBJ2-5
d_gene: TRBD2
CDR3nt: TGTGCCAGCAGACACCGGGGGAGGGGCGTGGAGACCCAGTACTTC
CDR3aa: CASRHRGRGVETQYF

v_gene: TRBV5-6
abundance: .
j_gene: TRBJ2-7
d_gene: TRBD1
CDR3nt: TGTGCCAGCAGCTTGGGGACAGGGGGCCAGCAGTACTTC
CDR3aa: CASSLGTGGQQYF

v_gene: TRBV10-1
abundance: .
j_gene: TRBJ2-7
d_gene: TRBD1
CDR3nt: TGCGCCAGCAGTGCTGGGACAGGCCTTAGCGAGCAGTACTTC
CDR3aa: CASSAGTGLSEQYF

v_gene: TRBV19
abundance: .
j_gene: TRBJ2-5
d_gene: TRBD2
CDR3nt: TGTGCCAGTAGTATAGCAATCGGGGGGGCAGCGGAGACCCAGTACTTC
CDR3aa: CASSIAIGGAAETQYF

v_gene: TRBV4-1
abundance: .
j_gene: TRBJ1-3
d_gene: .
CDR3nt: TGCGCCAGCAGCCTGCAAATCGGACAGTTAGGAAACACCATATATTTT
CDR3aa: CASSLQIGQLGNTIYF

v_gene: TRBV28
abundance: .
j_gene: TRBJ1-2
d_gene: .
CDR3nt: TGTGCCAGCAGTTTCCTCTATGGCTACACCTTC
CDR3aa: CASSFLYGYTF

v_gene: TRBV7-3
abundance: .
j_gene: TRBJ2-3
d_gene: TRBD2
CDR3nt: TGTGCCAGCAGCCGTAGCGGGGGAGACACAGATACGCAGTATTTT
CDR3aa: CASSRSGGDTDTQYF

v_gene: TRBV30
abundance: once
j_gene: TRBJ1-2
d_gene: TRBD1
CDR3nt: TGTGCCTGGAGTGTACGTGTCGGGGACAGTAACTATGGCTACACCTTC
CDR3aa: CAWSVRVGDSNYGYTF

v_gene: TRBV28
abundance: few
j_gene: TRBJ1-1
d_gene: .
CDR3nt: TGTGCCAGCAGTTTCCCCAGGGTTGGCACTGAAGCTTTCTTT
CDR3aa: CASSFPRVGTEAFF

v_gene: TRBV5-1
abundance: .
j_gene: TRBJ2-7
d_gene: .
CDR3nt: TGCGCCAGCAGCTTGACAGGGCTTGAGGACGAGCAGTACTTC
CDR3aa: CASSLTGLEDEQYF

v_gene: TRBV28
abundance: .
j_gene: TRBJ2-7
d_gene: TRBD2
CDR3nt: TGTGCCAGCTACCCCCGCCGGGGGGGCTCAAACTACGAGCAGTACTTC
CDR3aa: CASYPRRGGSNYEQYF

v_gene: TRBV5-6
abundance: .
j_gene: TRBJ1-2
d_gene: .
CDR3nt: TGTGCCAGCAGCGGGGAGCCGCAAGAAGGACGGGGCTACACCTTC
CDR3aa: CASSGEPQEGRGYTF

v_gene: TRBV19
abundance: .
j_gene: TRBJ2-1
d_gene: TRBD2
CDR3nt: TGTGCCAGTAGTATCCCCGCAGATAGCGGGATCTACAATGAGCAGTTCTTC
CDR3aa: CASSIPADSGIYNEQFF

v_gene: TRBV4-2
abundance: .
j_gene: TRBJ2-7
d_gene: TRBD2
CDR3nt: TGTGCCAGCAGCCCAAATAGCGGGAAAACTTACGAGCAGTACTTC
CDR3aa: CASSPNSGKTYEQYF

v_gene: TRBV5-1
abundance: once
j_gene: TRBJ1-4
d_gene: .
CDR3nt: TGCGCCAGCAGCTTGGGTTGGGGGTCCGGTGAAAAACTGTTTTTT
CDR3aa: CASSLGWGSGEKLFF

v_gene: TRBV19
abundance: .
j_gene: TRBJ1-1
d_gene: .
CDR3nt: TGTGCCAGTAGTATAATTTTTGGTCGCATTCTGGGAGTGCGGATGAACACTGAAGCTTTCTTT
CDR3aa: CASSIIFGRILGVRMNTEAFF

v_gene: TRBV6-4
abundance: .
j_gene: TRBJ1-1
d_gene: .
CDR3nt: TGTGCCAGCTCCCCTGGGGAGAACACTGAAGCTTTCTTT
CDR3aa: CASSPGENTEAFF

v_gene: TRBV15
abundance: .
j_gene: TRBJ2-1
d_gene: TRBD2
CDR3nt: TGTGCCACCAGCAGAGTTGCTAGCGGGAGGGATGAGCAGTTCTTC
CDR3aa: CATSRVASGRDEQFF

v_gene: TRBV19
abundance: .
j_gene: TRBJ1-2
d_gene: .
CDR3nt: TGTGCCAGTAGTATAGACTTTACGCGGGGGCGACATGGCTATGGCTACACCTTC
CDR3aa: CASSIDFTRGRHGYGYTF

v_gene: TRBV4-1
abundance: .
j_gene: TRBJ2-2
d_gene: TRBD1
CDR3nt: TGCGCCAGCAGCCCACAGGGGCCGGTGACCGGGGAGCTGTTTTTT
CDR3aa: CASSPQGPVTGELFF

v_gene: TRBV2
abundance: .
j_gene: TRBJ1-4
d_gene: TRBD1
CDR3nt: TGTGCCAGCAGTGAAGGGGACAGGGTTAATGAAAAACTGTTTTTT
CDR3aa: CASSEGDRVNEKLFF

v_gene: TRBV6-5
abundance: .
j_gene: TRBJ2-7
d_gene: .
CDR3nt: TGTGCCAGCAGCGACCTAGCCCCAAGCTCCTACGAGCAGTACTTC
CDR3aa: CASSDLAPSSYEQYF

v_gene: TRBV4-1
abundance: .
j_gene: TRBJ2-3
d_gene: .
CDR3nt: TGCGCCAGCAGCCAACTAGGCCTCGCAGATACGCAGTATTTT
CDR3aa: CASSQLGLADTQYF

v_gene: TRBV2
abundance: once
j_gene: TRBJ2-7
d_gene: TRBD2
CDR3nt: TGTGCCAGTTTAGGGACTAGCGGCTACGAGCAGTACTTC
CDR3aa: CASLGTSGYEQYF